This TCR beta chain was documented in a study of long-term antiretroviral therapy in people with HIV. This was the immunoSEQ v3.0 assay at survey level. Generated by immunoSEQ multiplex PCR, the TCRdb table keeps only in-frame clones and is missing some. The sample consists of about 14,000 clones, around 90% of them appearing once. Whole-study findings and limits: Following ART, diversity rose but still fell short of transplant donor controls. Nothing was known about ART adherence, viral resistance or changes in therapy.

Germline-derived CDR1 and CDR2 are SGHRS and YFSETQ. This CDR3 is built from 17 residues. The ends were cut back, 1 base at V and 0 bases at J, with 14 bases in the middle. Worth noting for this clone: Its antigen is undetermined.

Sequenced here: unsorted PBMCs, sampled 6.2 years after starting antiretroviral therapy. The sequence came from a man aged 35 to 55 with HIV. J is TRBJ2-1 and V is TRBV5-1; possibly TRBD1 for D (6 bases). The CDR3 reads CASSLQGPRSSYNEQFF. The CDR3 DNA follows: TGCGCCAGCAGCTTGCAGGGGCCCCGAAGCTCCTACAATGAGCAGTTCTTC.